These T cell receptor beta chains were read from a single sample in a study of blood T cells in healthy people across ages. MiXCR, run by TCRdb on the 5' RACE reads, gives a single entry per CDR3 protein. Of 650,000 to 800,000 distinct CDR3 sequences detected, more than 40% appear once; the ten largest clones hold about 19%. Material: blood. The receptors derive from a man aged 55-75 years in good health. Both conserved end residues are part of each CDR3. D genes are given only for firm matches.

TRBV15	.	TRBJ2-5	CATSRFQETQYF
TRBV6-5	.	TRBJ1-6	CASSGASNSPLHF
TRBV20-1	TRBD1	TRBJ2-3	CSAPAWTGTDTQYF
TRBV24-1	TRBD2	TRBJ2-1	CATSGGGRRQFF
TRBV6-2/TRBV6-3	TRBD1	TRBJ1-6	CASRPDGQGANSPLHF
TRBV9	TRBD2	TRBJ2-5	CASSVSERGGQETQYF
TRBV24-1	TRBD1	TRBJ1-2	CATREGTGGYGYTF
TRBV4-3	.	TRBJ2-1	CASSPGAGYNEQFF
TRBV20-1	TRBD2	TRBJ2-1	CSAAGGGSYNEQFF
TRBV18	.	.	CASSPPVVHEQYF
TRBV5-1	TRBD1	TRBJ1-1	CASSPWTGRGNTEAFF
TRBV30	TRBD2	TRBJ2-6	CAWHLAGGANVLTF